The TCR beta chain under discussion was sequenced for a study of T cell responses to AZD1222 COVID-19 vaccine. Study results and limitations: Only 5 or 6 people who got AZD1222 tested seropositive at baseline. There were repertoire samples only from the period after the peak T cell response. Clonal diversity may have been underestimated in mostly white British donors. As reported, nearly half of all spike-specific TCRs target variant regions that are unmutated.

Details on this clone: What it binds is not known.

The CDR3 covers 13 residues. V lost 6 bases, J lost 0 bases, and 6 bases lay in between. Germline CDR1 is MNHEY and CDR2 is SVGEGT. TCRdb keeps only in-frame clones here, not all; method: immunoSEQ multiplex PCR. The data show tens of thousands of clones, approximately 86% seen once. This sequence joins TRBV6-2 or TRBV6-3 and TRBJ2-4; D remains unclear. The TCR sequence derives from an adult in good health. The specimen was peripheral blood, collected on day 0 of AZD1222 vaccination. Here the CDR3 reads CASSPLAKNIQYF. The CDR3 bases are TGTGCCAGCAGCCCCCTAGCCAAAAACATTCAGTACTTC.